This is a list of T cell receptor beta chains from one sample in a study of CD4 T cells in relation to SARS-CoV-2 and coronaviruses. Clones were sequenced by immunoSEQ multiplex PCR, and TCRdb holds only the in-frame ones, with some missing. Among 55,000 to 70,000 clones listed, 85% to 95% were seen once. Source material: naive CD4+ T cells from PBMCs. The receptors were sampled from a human donor in good health. Each CDR3 is given with its conserved first and last residue. D genes are given only for firm matches. Expanded clones are given a class, and other clones once, few, many or no size at all.

NA,TRBJ2-1,TRBD2,TRBV27,CASSPGTIRYEQFF,TGTGCCAGCAGCCCCGGGACTATTAGATATGAGCAGTTCTTC
NA,TRBJ2-1,TRBD2,TRBV9,CASSASGSSYNEQFF,TGTGCCAGCAGCGCTAGCGGGAGCTCCTACAATGAGCAGTTCTTC
NA,TRBJ1-3,TRBD1,TRBV24-1,CATSDSRGPGNTIYF,TGTGCCACCAGTGATTCTAGGGGGCCCGGAAACACCATATATTTT
once,TRBJ2-7,NA,TRBV14,CASSQVGREGRGLIPREQYF,TGTGCCAGCAGCCAAGTAGGAAGGGAAGGCAGGGGCTTAATCCCGCGTGAGCAGTACTTC
NA,TRBJ2-7,TRBD1,TRBV18,CASSTSGTGEYF,TGTGCCAGCTCAACCTCCGGGACAGGGGAGTACTTC
NA,TRBJ1-1,TRBD1,TRBV10-3,CAISATGARGTEAFF,TGTGCCATCAGTGCCACAGGGGCGCGGGGCACTGAAGCTTTCTTT
NA,TRBJ2-1,NA,TRBV10-1,CASSECNARGNEQFF,TGCGCCAGCAGTGAGTGTAACGCCCGGGGCAATGAGCAGTTCTTC
NA,TRBJ1-4,TRBD1,TRBV28,CASSTGTGYEKLFF,TGTGCCAGCAGCACCGGGACAGGGTATGAAAAACTGTTTTTT
NA,TRBJ2-1,NA,TRBV7-9,CASSLSGPGEQFF,TGTGCCAGCAGCCTTTCAGGGCCCGGCGAGCAGTTCTTC
NA,TRBJ2-5,NA,TRBV5-4,CASSLGRPRQETQYF,TGTGCCAGCAGCTTGGGACGGCCGAGGCAAGAGACCCAGTACTTC
NA,TRBJ2-7,NA,TRBV28,CASSSAPPEQYF,TGTGCCAGCAGTTCTGCGCCTCCCGAGCAGTACTTC
NA,TRBJ2-3,NA,TRBV5-1,CASSLDARSTDTQYF,TGCGCCAGCAGCTTGGATGCAAGAAGCACAGATACGCAGTATTTT
NA,TRBJ1-5,TRBD1,TRBV7-6,CASSLGTGNNQPQHF,TGTGCCAGCAGCTTAGGGACAGGGAACAATCAGCCCCAGCATTTT
NA,TRBJ1-1,NA,TRBV7-8,CASTPESLNTEAFF,TGTGCCAGCACGCCGGAGTCCCTGAACACTGAAGCTTTCTTT
NA,TRBJ2-1,TRBD2,TRBV30,CALRWTSSYNEQFF,TGTGCCCTAAGGTGGACTAGCTCCTACAATGAGCAGTTCTTC